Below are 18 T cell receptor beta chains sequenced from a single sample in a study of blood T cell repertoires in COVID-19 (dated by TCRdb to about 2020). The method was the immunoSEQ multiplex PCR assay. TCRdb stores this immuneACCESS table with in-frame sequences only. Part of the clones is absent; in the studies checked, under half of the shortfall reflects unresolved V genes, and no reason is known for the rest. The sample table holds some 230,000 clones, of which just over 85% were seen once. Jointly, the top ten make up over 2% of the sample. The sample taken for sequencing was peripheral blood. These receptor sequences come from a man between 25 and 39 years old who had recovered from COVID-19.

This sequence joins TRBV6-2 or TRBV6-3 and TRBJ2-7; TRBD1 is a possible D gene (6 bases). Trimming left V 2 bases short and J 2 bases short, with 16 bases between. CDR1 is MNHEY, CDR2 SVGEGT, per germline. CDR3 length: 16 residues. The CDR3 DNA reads TGTGCCAGCAGTTACACTACAGGGTCGCTCCCCTACGAGCAGTACTTC. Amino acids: CASSYTTGSLPYEQYF.

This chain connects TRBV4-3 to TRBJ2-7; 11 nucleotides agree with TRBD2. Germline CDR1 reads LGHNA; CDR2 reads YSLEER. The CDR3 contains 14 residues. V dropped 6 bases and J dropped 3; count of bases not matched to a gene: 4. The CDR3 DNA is TGCGCCAGCAGTCTAACTAGCGGGGGCTACGAGCAGTACTTC. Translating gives CASSLTSGGYEQYF.

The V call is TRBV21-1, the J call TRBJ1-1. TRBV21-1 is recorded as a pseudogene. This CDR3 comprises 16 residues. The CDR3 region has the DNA TGTGCCAGCAGAAACCGGCCAGCGGAAGGGAACACTGAAGCTTTCTTT. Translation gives CASRNRPAEGNTEAFF.

CDR3 sequence (DNA): TGTGCCAGCAGCCTGGGACAGGAGGTGGGGGGCTACACCTTC. The encoded protein is CASSLGQEVGGYTF. This chain connects TRBV3-1 (or the pseudogene TRBV3-2) to TRBJ1-2; TRBD1 matches at 8 bases. The V and J ends lost 4 bases and 8 bases, in that order; junction bases with no gene match: 9. This CDR3 comprises 14 residues. Germline V gene data show CDR1 as LGHDT and CDR2 as YNNKEL (reference sequence).

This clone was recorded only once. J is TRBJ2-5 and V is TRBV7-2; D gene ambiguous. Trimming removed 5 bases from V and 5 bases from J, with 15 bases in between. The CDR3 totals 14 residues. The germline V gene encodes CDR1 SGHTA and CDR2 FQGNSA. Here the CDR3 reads CASSSWSTHETQYF. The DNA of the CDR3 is TGTGCCAGCAGCAGTTGGAGCACCCATGAGACCCAGTACTTC. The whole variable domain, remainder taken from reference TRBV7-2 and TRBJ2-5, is GAGVSQSPSNKVTEKGKDVELRCDPISGHTALYWYRQSLGQGLEFLIYFQGNSAPDKSGLPSDRFSAERTGGSVSTLTIQRTQQEDSAVYLCASSSWSTHETQYFGPGTRLLVL.

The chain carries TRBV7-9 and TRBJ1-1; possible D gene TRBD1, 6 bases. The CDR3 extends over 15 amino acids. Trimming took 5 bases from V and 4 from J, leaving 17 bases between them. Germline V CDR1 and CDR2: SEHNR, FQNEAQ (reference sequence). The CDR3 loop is CASSAWTATGTEAFF. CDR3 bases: TGTGCCAGCAGCGCCTGGACAGCCACTGGCACTGAAGCTTTCTTT.

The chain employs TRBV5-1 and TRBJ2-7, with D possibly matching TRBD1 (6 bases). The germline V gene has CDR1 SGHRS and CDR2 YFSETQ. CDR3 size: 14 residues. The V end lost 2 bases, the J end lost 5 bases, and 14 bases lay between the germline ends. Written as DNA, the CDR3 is TGCGCCAGCAGCTTCATGCCAGGGGAGAACGAGCAGTACTTC. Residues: CASSFMPGENEQYF.

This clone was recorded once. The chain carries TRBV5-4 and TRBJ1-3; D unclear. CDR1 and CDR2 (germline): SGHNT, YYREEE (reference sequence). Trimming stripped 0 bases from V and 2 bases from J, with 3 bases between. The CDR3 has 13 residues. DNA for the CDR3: TGTGCCAGCAGCTTGGCGGCTGGAAACACCATATATTTT. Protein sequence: CASSLAAGNTIYF.

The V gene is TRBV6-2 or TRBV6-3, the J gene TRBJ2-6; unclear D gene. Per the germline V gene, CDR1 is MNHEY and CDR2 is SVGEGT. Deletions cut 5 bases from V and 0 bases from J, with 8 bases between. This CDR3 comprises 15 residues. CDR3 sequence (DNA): TGTGCCAGCAGTCCCGTCGGCTCTGGGGCCAACGTCCTGACTTTC. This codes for CASSPVGSGANVLTF.

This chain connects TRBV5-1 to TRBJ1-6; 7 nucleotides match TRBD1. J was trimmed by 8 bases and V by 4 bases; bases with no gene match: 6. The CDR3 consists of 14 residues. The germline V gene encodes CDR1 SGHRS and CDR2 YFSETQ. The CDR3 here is CASSAEQGYSPLHF. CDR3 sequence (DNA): TGCGCCAGCAGCGCGGAACAGGGGTATTCACCCCTCCACTTT.

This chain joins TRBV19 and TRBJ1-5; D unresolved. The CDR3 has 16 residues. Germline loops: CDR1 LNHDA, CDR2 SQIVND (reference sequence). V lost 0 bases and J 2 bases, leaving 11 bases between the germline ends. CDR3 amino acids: CASSIDRGHGNQPQHF. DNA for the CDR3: TGTGCCAGTAGTATAGATCGAGGGCATGGCAATCAGCCCCAGCATTTT. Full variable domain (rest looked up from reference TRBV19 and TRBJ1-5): DGGITQSPKYLFRKEGQNVTLSCEQNLNHDAMYWYRQDPGQGLRLIYYSQIVNDFQKGDIAEGYSVSREKKESFPLTVTSAQKNPTAFYLCASSIDRGHGNQPQHFGDGTRLSIL.

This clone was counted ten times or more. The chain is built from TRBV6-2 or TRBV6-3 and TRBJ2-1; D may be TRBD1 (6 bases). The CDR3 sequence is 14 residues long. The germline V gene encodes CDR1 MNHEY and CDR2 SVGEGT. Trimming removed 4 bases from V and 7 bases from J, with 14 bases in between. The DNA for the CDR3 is TGTGCCAGCAGTTTCCAGACAGGCGATAATGAGCAGTTCTTC. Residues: CASSFQTGDNEQFF.

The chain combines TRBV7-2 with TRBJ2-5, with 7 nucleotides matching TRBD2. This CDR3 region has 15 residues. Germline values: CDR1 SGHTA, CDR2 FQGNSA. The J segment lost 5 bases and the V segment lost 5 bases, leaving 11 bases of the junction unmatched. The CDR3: CASSLMGGEGETQYF. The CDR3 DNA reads TGTGCCAGCAGCCTTATGGGAGGGGAGGGGGAGACCCAGTACTTC. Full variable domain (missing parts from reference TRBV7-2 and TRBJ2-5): GAGVSQSPSNKVTEKGKDVELRCDPISGHTALYWYRQSLGQGLEFLIYFQGNSAPDKSGLPSDRFSAERTGGSVSTLTIQRTQQEDSAVYLCASSLMGGEGETQYFGPGTRLLVL.

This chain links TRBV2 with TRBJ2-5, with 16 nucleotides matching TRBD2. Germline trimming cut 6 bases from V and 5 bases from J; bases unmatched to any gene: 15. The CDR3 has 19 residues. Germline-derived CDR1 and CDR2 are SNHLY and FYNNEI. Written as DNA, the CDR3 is TGTGCCAGCAGCCAAAAACCGGGACTAGCGGGGGGGCCGGTGGAGACCCAGTACTTC. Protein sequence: CASSQKPGLAGGPVETQYF.

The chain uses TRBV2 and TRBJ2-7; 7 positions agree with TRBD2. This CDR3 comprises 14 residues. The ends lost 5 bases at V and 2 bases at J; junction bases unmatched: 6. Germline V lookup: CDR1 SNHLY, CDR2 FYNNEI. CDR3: CASSLRGGTYEQYF. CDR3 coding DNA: TGTGCCAGCAGTCTTCGCGGGGGAACCTACGAGCAGTACTTC. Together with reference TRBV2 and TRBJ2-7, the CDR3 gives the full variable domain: EPEVTQTPSHQVTQMGQEVILRCVPISNHLYFYWYRQILGQKVEFLVSFYNNEISEKSEIFDDQFSVERPDGSNFTLKIRSTKLEDSAMYFCASSLRGGTYEQYFGPGTRLTVT.

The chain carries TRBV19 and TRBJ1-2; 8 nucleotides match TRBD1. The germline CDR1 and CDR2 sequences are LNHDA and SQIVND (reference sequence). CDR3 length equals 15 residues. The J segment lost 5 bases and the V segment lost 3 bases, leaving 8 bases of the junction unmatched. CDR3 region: CASSIGPQGDYGYTF. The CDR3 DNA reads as TGTGCCAGTAGTATTGGACCACAGGGGGATTATGGCTACACCTTC.

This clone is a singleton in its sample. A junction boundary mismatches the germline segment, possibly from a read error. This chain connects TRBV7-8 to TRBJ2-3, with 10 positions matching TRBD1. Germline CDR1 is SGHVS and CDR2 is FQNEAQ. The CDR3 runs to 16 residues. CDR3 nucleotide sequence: TGTGCCAGCAGCGTAGCAGACAGGGGGCACACAGATACGCAGTATTTT. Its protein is CASSVADRGHTDTQYF.

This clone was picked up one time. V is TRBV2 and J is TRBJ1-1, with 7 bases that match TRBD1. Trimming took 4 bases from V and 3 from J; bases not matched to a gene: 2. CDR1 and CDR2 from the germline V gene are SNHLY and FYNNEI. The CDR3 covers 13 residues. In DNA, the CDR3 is TGTGCCAGCAGTGTAGGGGGCCACACTGAAGCTTTCTTT. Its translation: CASSVGGHTEAFF.